Below, 12 T cell receptor beta chains from the same sample are listed, as sequenced in a study of cytomegalovirus exposure and HLA in healthy donors. Sequencing was performed with immunoSEQ multiplex PCR; in TCRdb, only in-frame clones are kept and a portion is missing. The sample consists of tens of thousands of clones, 70% to 90% of them appearing once. The material sequenced was PBMCs. Every receptor here comes from a young woman in good health and CMV-seropositive.

V gene TRBV10-2 combines with J gene TRBJ2-7, with TRBD2 matching 11 bases. Trimming removed 4 bases from V and 3 bases from J; junction bases left unmatched: 14. Germline CDR1 WSHSY, CDR2 SAAADI. This CDR3 has 18 amino acids. The CDR3 sequence: CASSAGQGLADGDYEQYF. The CDR3 DNA is TGCGCCAGCAGTGCCGGTCAGGGACTAGCGGACGGTGACTACGAGCAGTACTTC.

The count of this clone is one. This chain connects TRBV29-1 to TRBJ2-1; D is undetermined. Germline loops: CDR1 SQVTM, CDR2 ANQGSEA. The CDR3 length is 14 residues. V gave up 3 bases and J gave up 4 bases, with 13 bases separating them. CDR3 region: CSVETRSRYNEQFF. CDR3 sequence (DNA): TGCAGCGTTGAGACGCGGTCCAGATACAATGAGCAGTTCTTC.

This chain connects TRBV11-2 to TRBJ1-6; 9 bases fit TRBD1. The CDR3 totals 14 residues. Trimming took 2 bases from V and 7 from J; bases not matched to a gene: 0. Germline V CDR1 and CDR2: SGHAT, FQNNGV. The CDR3 DNA reads TGTGCCAGCAGCTTAACAGGGGGCAATTCACCCCTCCACTTT. Translating it yields CASSLTGGNSPLHF.

This clone came up a few times. The chain uses TRBV28 and TRBJ2-7; 9 nucleotides agree with TRBD1. This CDR3 contains 14 residues. V lost 5 bases to trimming and J lost 2 bases; unmatched junction nucleotides: 4. CDR1 is MDHEN, CDR2 SYDVKM, per germline. This chain's CDR3 is CASSPGQGPYEQYF. CDR3 nucleotide sequence: TGTGCCAGCAGTCCGGGACAGGGCCCCTACGAGCAGTACTTC.

This clone came up once. J is TRBJ2-1 and V is TRBV27, with 9 bases that match TRBD2. The CDR3 loop spans 18 amino acids. Trimming took 0 bases from V and 6 from J; bases not matched to a gene: 12. The germline CDR1 and CDR2 sequences are MNHEY and SMNVEV (reference sequence). In DNA form, the CDR3 reads TGTGCCAGCAGTTTATCGAGACCGGGACTAGCTCCCACCAATGAGCAGTTCTTC. Translation gives CASSLSRPGLAPTNEQFF.

The chain employs TRBV27 and TRBJ2-1, with TRBD2 matching 11 bases. There are 15 residues in the CDR3. Germline V gene sequence: CDR1 MNHEY, CDR2 SMNVEV (reference sequence). V was clipped by 3 bases and J by 4 bases; unmatched bases: 2. DNA of the CDR3: TGTGCCAGCAGTTTTGGGACTAGCGGTTACAATGAGCAGTTCTTC. Protein: CASSFGTSGYNEQFF.

The chain combines TRBV11-2 with TRBJ2-7; 9 nucleotides align to TRBD1. The CDR3 loop spans 15 amino acids. The germline gives CDR1 SGHAT, CDR2 FQNNGV. The V gene end was trimmed by 1 base and the J gene end by 8 bases; junction bases not matched to a gene: 9. The CDR3 DNA reads as TGTGCCAGCAGCTTAGCGGGACAGGGCGAGGAGCAGCAGTACTTC. This sequence encodes CASSLAGQGEEQQYF.

This sequence joins TRBV6-6 and TRBJ2-5; a weak D match, TRBD1 (5 bases). V was shortened by 6 bases and J by 4 bases, with 21 bases between the two germline ends. CDR1 is MNHNY and CDR2 is SVGAGI in the germline V gene (reference sequence). The CDR3 is made up of 16 amino acids. CDR3 in DNA: TGTGCCAGCAGGGGAAGTGGGCAGGGCGTTCTAGAGACCCAGTACTTC. Its protein product is CASRGSGQGVLETQYF.

J is TRBJ1-1 and V is TRBV9, with D unresolved. Trimming took off 0 bases at V and 1 base at J, with 4 bases between the two ends. CDR1 SGDLS and CDR2 YYNGEE come from the germline V gene. The CDR3 loop spans 13 amino acids. CDR3 in DNA: TGTGCCAGCAGCGTAGTTCAGAACACTGAAGCTTTCTTT. This gives the protein CASSVVQNTEAFF.

The chain links TRBV20-1 to TRBJ2-7; unclear D gene. Looked up from germline, CDR1 is DFQATT and CDR2 is SNEGSKA (reference sequence). Trimming shortened V by 3 bases and J by 6 bases, and 6 bases separated the two germline ends. This CDR3 is 10 amino acids long. In DNA, the CDR3 is TGCAGTGCTAGTCGGGTCGAGCAGTACTTC. Amino acid sequence: CSASRVEQYF.

V and J are TRBV29-1 and TRBJ1-2, with 8 nucleotides matching TRBD1. Trimming took 7 bases from V and 8 from J; bases not matched to a gene: 12. Germline CDR1 reads SQVTM; CDR2 reads ANQGSEA. This CDR3 has 13 amino acids. CDR3 in amino acids: CSAGDRGELGYTF. The CDR3 bases are TGCAGCGCGGGAGACAGGGGCGAGCTAGGCTACACCTTC. The full variable domain, completed using reference TRBV29-1 and TRBJ1-2, is SAVISQKPSRDICQRGTSLTIQCQVDSQVTMMFWYRQQPGQSLTLIATANQGSEATYESGFVIDKFPISRPNLTFSTLTVSNMSPEDSSIYLCSAGDRGELGYTFGSGTRLTVV.

This clone has just one count. The chain links TRBV7-6 to TRBJ1-1; weak D call: TRBD1 (5 bases). CDR3 length: 17 residues. Trimming cost V 5 bases and J 4 bases, with 23 bases left between them. Germline V gene sequence: CDR1 SGHVS, CDR2 FNYEAQ. The CDR3 nucleotides read TGTGCCAGCAGCCTCGGGGAGGGTAGGGGTTGGATCACTGAAGCTTTCTTT. Translated: CASSLGEGRGWITEAFF.